One sample yielded the 14 T cell receptor beta chains listed below, sequenced in a study of CXCR3-negative and CXCR3-positive naive CD8 T cells. Carrying UMI labels, the TRB cDNA libraries were prepared through 5' RACE. TCRdb re-called the 5' RACE reads; every CDR3 protein appears as one record, without DNA. The record lists 70,000 to 100,000 distinct CDR3 sequences, of which the ten most abundant hold around 1.8%. Sequenced sample: naive CXCR3- CD8+ T cells from blood. The sample's subset: CD45RO-CCR7+CD27+CD95- naive CD8+ T cells lacking CXCR3 (TNR3-). The receptors come from a human donor in good health. Some clones in this sample may be carry-over from other donors' samples.

CDR3 amino acids: CASSYLLGEQFF. The chain uses TRBV6-2 or TRBV6-3 and TRBJ2-1; TCRdb designates TRBD2, a call that cannot be tested without DNA. Germline assignment: CDR1 MNHEY and CDR2 SVGEGT. The length of the CDR3 is 12 residues.

The rearrangement joins TRBV7-9 to TRBJ1-5; there is no DNA to check the TCRdb D call of TRBD1. The CDR3 is 15 residues long. Germline CDR1 and CDR2: SEHNR and FQNEAQ (reference sequence). The CDR3 is CASSAGQYSNQPQHF. The variable domain in full, completed from reference TRBV7-9 and TRBJ1-5, reads DTGVSQNPRHKITKRGQNVTFRCDPISEHNRLYWYRQTLGQGPEFLTYFQNEAQLEKSRLLSDRFSAERPKGSFSTLEIQRTEQGDSAMYLCASSAGQYSNQPQHFGDGTRLSIL.

V gene TRBV11-2 combines with J gene TRBJ2-7; TCRdb indicates TRBD1, and absent DNA this call remains unverified. CDR3 length equals 15 residues. The germline V gene encodes CDR1 SGHAT and CDR2 FQNNGV. This CDR3 is CASSLQQGARGEQYF.

This chain joins TRBV7-9 and TRBJ2-1; TCRdb selects TRBD1, and the lack of DNA leaves this call unchecked. This CDR3 contains 16 residues. Germline CDR1 SEHNR, CDR2 FQNEAQ (reference sequence). The CDR3 protein is CASSLALAGVYNEQFF.

V and J are TRBV7-9 and TRBJ2-1. The CDR3 runs to 13 residues. Germline CDR1 is SEHNR and CDR2 is FQNEAQ (reference sequence). CDR3 sequence reads: CASSLASSFEQFF.

CDR3 sequence reads: CASSPPGTGIIERYF. The chain has TRBV7-9 and TRBJ2-7; TCRdb designates TRBD1, a call that cannot be tested without DNA. The CDR3 consists of 15 residues. Germline CDR1 reads SEHNR; CDR2 reads FQNEAQ (reference sequence).

This chain uses TRBV12-3 or TRBV12-4 with TRBJ2-1. The CDR3 length is 15 residues. CDR3 loop: CASSLDKGVVNEQFF.

The genes are TRBV28 and TRBJ2-5; no DNA is available, so the TRBD2 call from TCRdb remains unchecked. Germline lookup yields CDR1 MDHEN and CDR2 SYDVKM. The CDR3 consists of 15 residues. The CDR3 protein is CASSPGTSGSETQYF.

This chain links TRBV5-1 with TRBJ2-7. CDR1 and CDR2 from the germline V gene are SGHRS and YFSETQ. The CDR3 covers 12 residues. The CDR3 spells CASSLDFDEQYF.

The chain combines TRBV7-9 with TRBJ2-3; the D gene TCRdb calls, TRBD1, cannot be checked with no DNA. The length of the CDR3 is 15 residues. Germline CDR1 and CDR2: SEHNR and FQNEAQ (reference sequence). CDR3: CASSLLGGETDTQYF.

The chain combines TRBV29-1 with TRBJ2-3. Looked up from germline, CDR1 is SQVTM and CDR2 is ANQGSEA. The CDR3 spans 14 residues. CDR3 amino acids: CSVEGYRITDTQYF.

V usage is TRBV29-1 and J usage is TRBJ2-1. CDR1 and CDR2 (germline): SQVTM, ANQGSEA. This CDR3 is built from 13 residues. The CDR3 reads CSVDGISYNEQFF.

The chain combines TRBV4-3 with TRBJ2-1; lacking DNA, the TRBD2 call made by TCRdb goes unchecked. From germline, CDR1 is LGHNA and CDR2 YSLEER. This CDR3 has 15 amino acids. The CDR3 reads CASSPSSGSYNEQFF.

The rearrangement uses TRBV29-1 and TRBJ2-1; TCRdb lists TRBD2, though no DNA is available to test this call. The CDR3 contains 14 residues. Germline values: CDR1 SQVTM, CDR2 ANQGSEA. CDR3 sequence reads: CSGRPGPEYNEQFF.